Sequencing of this T cell receptor (beta chain) was carried out in a study of OX40 agonist ivuxolimab in advanced cancers. Study in general: Patients were dosed intravenously with ivuxolimab at 0.01 to 10 mg/kg every 2 weeks. One patient with hepatocellular carcinoma and two with cutaneous melanoma, three in all, had partial responses. Study-level results: Low normalized T-cell clonal expansion was also seen in some nonresponders.

Assay: immunoSEQ multiplex PCR; the TCRdb copy retains only in-frame clones and omits some. The data show around 70,000 clones, roughly 89% seen once. Points on this clone: The antigen is undetermined.

The CDR3 extends over 14 amino acids. V shed 4 bases and J shed 7 bases, with 14 bases lying between them. Germline lookup yields CDR1 SGHRS and CDR2 YFSETQ. The starting material was CD4+ or CD8+ T cells sorted from blood, obtained in a trial of the OX40 agonist ivuxolimab. The clonotype comes from an adult with an advanced solid tumor such as melanoma, head and neck, liver or kidney cancer. The chain uses TRBV5-1 and TRBJ2-2; a possible D gene is TRBD2 (5 bases). The CDR3 spells CASSNILEGGELFF. The CDR3 nucleotides read TGCGCCAGCAGCAACATACTAGAGGGCGGGGAGCTGTTTTTT.